These T cell receptor beta chains were read from a single sample in a study of T-cell memory formation after mild COVID-19. Via MiXCR, TCRdb re-called the 5' RACE reads, giving one row per CDR3 protein. Here the sample spans around 90,000 distinct CDR3 sequences, about 13% being singletons. Sequencing used PBMCs or a T cell subset sorted from them (not recorded which). These receptor sequences come from an adult woman who had mild COVID-19 (a few samples of this study predate the infection). Cell type and time point are not known. Each CDR3 is given with its conserved first and last residue. A D gene is named only where the DNA matches it firmly. Clone size is given for some rows only: seen once, a few or many times, or a class if the clone is expanded.

J | V | size | D | CDR3 | DNA
TRBJ2-7 | TRBV5-1 | . | TRBD2 | CASTTGTGAGIPMGTSGSYAEQYF | TGCGCCAGCACCACCGGGACAGGGGCGGGCATCCCGATGGGGACTAGCGGGAGCTACGCCGAGCAGTACTTC
TRBJ2-7 | TRBV11-2 | . | . | CASSLGKGIGDPSSYEQYF | TGTGCCAGCAGCTTAGGCAAAGGGATTGGGGACCCTAGCTCCTACGAGCAGTACTTC
TRBJ2-7 | TRBV7-9 | many | TRBD1 | CASSAFVMGQGDEQYF | TGTGCCAGCAGCGCCTTTGTAATGGGACAGGGTGACGAGCAGTACTTC
TRBJ1-2 | TRBV20-1 | few | . | CSAAVGYTF | TGCAGTGCCGCCGTTGGCTACACCTTC
TRBJ1-5 | TRBV20-1 | medium-sized | TRBD1 | CSARDRGIFGNQPQHF | TGCAGTGCGAGGGACAGGGGAATTTTCGGCAATCAGCCCCAGCATTTT
TRBJ2-3 | TRBV7-9 | few | . | CASSSYEGPAGFTQYF | TGTGCCAGCAGCTCGTACGAGGGACCCGCAGGGTTTACGCAGTATTTT
TRBJ2-7 | TRBV20-1 | . | TRBD2 | CSARPVLRTSGSSSYEQYF | TGCAGTGCTAGACCTGTTCTCAGGACTAGCGGGAGCTCATCCTACGAGCAGTACTTC
TRBJ2-1 | TRBV4-3 | few | . | CASSQDRGKYNEQFF | TGCGCCAGCAGCCAAGATAGGGGGAAATACAATGAGCAGTTCTTC
TRBJ1-1 | TRBV5-1 | few | . | CASSLGQGNEAFF | TGCGCCAGCAGCTTGGGGCAGGGGAATGAAGCTTTCTTT
TRBJ2-1 | TRBV29-1 | few | . | CSAPGPPSYNEQFF | TGCAGCGCTCCTGGGCCACCTTCCTACAATGAGCAGTTCTTC
TRBJ2-7 | TRBV7-8 | . | . | CASSLSAESYEQYF | TGTGCCAGCAGCTTATCCGCGGAGAGCTACGAGCAGTACTTC
TRBJ2-3 | TRBV20-1 | few | . | CSARVLRGTADTQYF | TGCAGTGCTAGAGTGTTGAGGGGGACGGCAGATACGCAGTATTTT
TRBJ2-1 | TRBV29-1 | few | TRBD2 | CSVDGTNYNEQFF | TGCAGCGTTGATGGGACTAACTACAATGAGCAGTTCTTC
TRBJ2-7 | TRBV20-1 | many | . | CSASGPGQREEQYF | TGCAGTGCTAGTGGGCCGGGCCAACGGGAAGAGCAGTACTTC
TRBJ2-4 | TRBV12-3/TRBV12-4 | many | . | CASSPRQIAKNIQYF | TGTGCCAGCAGTCCTAGACAGATAGCCAAAAACATTCAGTACTTC
TRBJ1-4 | TRBV5-6 | few | . | CASSLGGEAKLFF | TGTGCCAGCAGCTTGGGCGGGGAGGCAAAACTGTTTTTT
TRBJ2-7 | TRBV15 | . | . | CATSRDQIRTYEQYF | TGTGCCACCAGCAGAGATCAAATACGGACCTACGAGCAGTACTTC
TRBJ2-1 | TRBV7-9 | . | . | CASSPTESYNEQFF | TGTGCCAGCAGCCCAACCGAGTCTTACAATGAGCAGTTCTTC
TRBJ2-1 | TRBV6-5 | . | . | CASSSILYEQFF | TGTGCCAGCAGCTCCATACTATACGAGCAGTTCTTC
TRBJ2-5 | TRBV7-8 | few | TRBD1 | CASSLGQGRPQETQYF | TGTGCCAGCAGCTTAGGACAGGGACGTCCTCAAGAGACCCAGTACTTC
TRBJ2-2 | TRBV20-1 | many | TRBD2 | CSARGLANANTGELFF | TGCAGTGCTAGAGGACTAGCGAACGCGAACACCGGGGAGCTGTTTTTT
TRBJ2-1 | TRBV7-6 | few | TRBD2 | CASSPLAGGSNEQFF | TGTGCCAGCAGCCCCCTAGCGGGGGGCTCCAATGAGCAGTTCTTC
TRBJ2-7 | TRBV6-1 | . | . | CASSEVRGPTLYEQYF | TGTGCCAGCAGTGAAGTAAGGGGACCAACCCTCTACGAGCAGTACTTC
TRBJ2-5 | TRBV20-1 | . | . | CSARGDYQETQYF | TGCAGTGCTAGAGGTGACTACCAAGAGACCCAGTACTTC
TRBJ1-2 | TRBV20-1 | . | . | CSARDTDDYGYTF | TGCAGTGCTAGAGATACAGACGACTATGGCTACACCTTC
TRBJ2-7 | TRBV5-6 | few | . | CASSPPGYYEQYF | TGTGCCAGCAGCCCTCCGGGATACTACGAGCAGTACTTC
TRBJ2-7 | TRBV12-3/TRBV12-4 | . | . | CASSPARLGGRDEQYF | TGTGCCAGCAGCCCCGCAAGGTTAGGAGGGCGAGACGAGCAGTACTTC
TRBJ2-3 | TRBV15 | few | TRBD2 | CATSRVAGLSTDTQYF | TGTGCCACCAGCAGAGTAGCGGGGCTGAGCACAGATACGCAGTATTTT
TRBJ2-3 | TRBV7-9 | . | TRBD1 | CASSSVGDRPTDTQYF | TGTGCCAGCAGCTCCGTAGGGGACAGACCCACAGATACGCAGTATTTT
TRBJ2-5 | TRBV5-1 | few | TRBD2 | CASSTGLAGGETQYF | TGCGCCAGCAGCACCGGACTAGCGGGAGGTGAGACCCAGTACTTC
TRBJ2-5 | TRBV9 | once | TRBD2 | CASSVGGAGRGETQYF | TGTGCCAGCAGCGTAGGGGGAGCGGGGCGGGGAGAGACCCAGTACTTC
TRBJ2-3 | TRBV7-9 | few | . | CASSHKRDIQSPGTQYF | TGTGCCAGCAGCCATAAAAGGGACATCCAATCCCCTGGGACGCAGTATTTT
TRBJ1-2 | TRBV5-4 | few | TRBD1 | CASSYALGTGVYGYTF | TGTGCCAGCAGCTACGCCCTAGGGACAGGGGTTTATGGCTACACCTTC
TRBJ2-7 | TRBV12-3/TRBV12-4 | few | . | CASSPRTSAEYF | TGTGCCAGCAGTCCGAGGACGTCGGCTGAGTACTTC
TRBJ1-2 | TRBV6-5 | . | . | CASSYVEKYGYTF | TGTGCCAGCAGTTACGTAGAGAAGTATGGCTACACCTTC
TRBJ2-1 | TRBV4-3 | many | . | CASSQGGAYSYNEQFF | TGCGCCAGCAGCCAAGGGGGAGCCTACTCCTACAATGAGCAGTTCTTC
TRBJ1-2 | TRBV6-5 | few | TRBD1 | CASSSPQGYYGYTF | TGTGCCAGCAGTTCTCCACAGGGGTACTATGGCTACACCTTC
TRBJ1-4 | TRBV7-8 | . | . | CASSSWMGEKLFF | TGTGCCAGCAGCTCTTGGATGGGTGAAAAACTGTTTTTT
TRBJ2-1 | TRBV12-3/TRBV12-4 | . | . | CASSFRDTRDEQFF | TGTGCCAGCAGTTTCCGGGACACTAGGGATGAGCAGTTCTTC
TRBJ2-7 | TRBV29-1 | few | . | CSVLTGRGAEGEQYF | TGCAGCGTCCTTACCGGCAGGGGCGCTGAGGGGGAGCAGTACTTC
TRBJ2-1 | TRBV20-1 | many | . | CSATSTGLREDEQFF | TGCAGTGCTACTAGTACAGGGCTTAGGGAAGATGAGCAGTTCTTC
TRBJ1-2 | TRBV11-2 | few | . | CASSLTHYGYTF | TGTGCCAGCAGCTTAACCCACTATGGCTACACCTTC
TRBJ2-7 | TRBV10-2 | few | . | CASSEGWEQYF | TGCGCCAGCAGTGAAGGGTGGGAGCAGTACTTC
TRBJ2-1 | TRBV12-3/TRBV12-4 | . | TRBD2 | CASSSPGGGGDYNEQFF | TGTGCCAGCAGTTCTCCCGGCGGCGGGGGGGACTACAATGAGCAGTTCTTC
TRBJ2-1 | TRBV7-2 | . | TRBD2 | CASSSGTSANEQFF | TGTGCCAGCAGCTCGGGGACTAGCGCCAATGAGCAGTTCTTC
TRBJ1-5 | TRBV5-1 | few | TRBD1 | CASRGGQGEWNQPQHF | TGCGCCAGCAGAGGGGGACAGGGCGAGTGGAATCAGCCCCAGCATTTT
TRBJ2-5 | TRBV24-1 | few | . | CATSDLGQGTQYF | TGTGCCACCAGTGATTTAGGCCAAGGGACCCAGTACTTC
TRBJ2-1 | TRBV19 | few | . | CASSQTEINEQFF | TGTGCCAGTAGCCAGACAGAAATCAATGAGCAGTTCTTC
TRBJ2-7 | TRBV12-3/TRBV12-4 | few | . | CASSVTVEQYF | TGTGCCAGCAGTGTGACAGTCGAGCAGTACTTC